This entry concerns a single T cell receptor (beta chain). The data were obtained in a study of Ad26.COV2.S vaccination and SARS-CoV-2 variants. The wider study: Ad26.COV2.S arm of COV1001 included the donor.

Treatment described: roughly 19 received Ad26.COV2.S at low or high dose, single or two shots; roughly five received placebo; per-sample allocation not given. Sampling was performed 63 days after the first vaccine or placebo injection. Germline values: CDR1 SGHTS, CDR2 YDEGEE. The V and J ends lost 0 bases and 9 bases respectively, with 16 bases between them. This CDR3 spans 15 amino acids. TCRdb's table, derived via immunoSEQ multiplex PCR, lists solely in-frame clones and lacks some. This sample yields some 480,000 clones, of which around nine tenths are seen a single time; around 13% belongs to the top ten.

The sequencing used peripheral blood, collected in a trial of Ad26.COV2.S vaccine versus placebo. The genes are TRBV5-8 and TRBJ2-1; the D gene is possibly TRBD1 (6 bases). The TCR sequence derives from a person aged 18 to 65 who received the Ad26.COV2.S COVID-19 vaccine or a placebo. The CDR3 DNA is TGTGCCAGCAGCTTGGGCCAGGGGAATTGGGGTGAGCAGTTCTTC. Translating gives CASSLGQGNWGEQFF.